These T cell receptor beta chains were read from a single sample in a study of T-cell reconstitution after alpha-beta-depleted transplantation in children. TCRdb analysed the PCR reads with MiXCR anew, one entry per CDR3 protein. The sample has around 600,000 distinct CDR3 sequences; over 9.5% are singletons. Sequenced material: PBMCs from the stem cell graft donor, taken from the stem cell graft. The receptors come from a human donor who donated a stem cell graft to a child with acute myeloid leukemia. Each CDR3 is given with its conserved first and last residue. Each record gives: clone size, J gene, D gene, V gene, CDR3 protein, CDR3 DNA. A D gene is named only where the DNA matches it firmly. A row's size may be missing; if present it is once, few, many or a size class.

>many|TRBJ2-7|.|TRBV29-1
CSYRPGDSYEQYF
TGCTCATATAGGCCGGGGGACAGCTACGAGCAGTACTTC
>.|TRBJ2-1|TRBD2|TRBV24-1
CATSDIAGQSSYNEQFF
TGTGCCACCAGTGACATAGCGGGGCAGAGCTCCTACAATGAGCAGTTCTTC
>.|TRBJ2-3|TRBD2|TRBV10-3
CAITRGRATDTQYF
TGTGCCATCACCCGCGGGAGGGCAACAGATACGCAGTATTTT
>.|TRBJ2-7|.|TRBV10-3
CAISNVYEQYF
TGTGCCATCAGCAACGTATACGAGCAGTACTTC
>many|TRBJ2-1|.|TRBV29-1
CSVERVTGLEFGDEQFF
TGCAGCGTTGAGCGGGTAACAGGGTTAGAATTTGGGGATGAGCAGTTCTTC
>few|TRBJ2-1|.|TRBV7-2
CASSYLGRLSQFF
TGTGCCAGCAGCTATCTAGGTCGTCTCTCACAGTTCTTC
>.|TRBJ2-6|TRBD1|TRBV28
CASSGGTGGLARANVLTF
TGTGCCAGCAGTGGTGGGACAGGGGGACTTGCTAGGGCCAACGTCCTGACTTTC
>.|TRBJ2-7|TRBD2|TRBV4-2
CASSQDLAGPYEQYF
TGTGCCAGCAGCCAAGACCTAGCGGGACCCTACGAGCAGTACTTC
>.|TRBJ1-2|.|TRBV24-1
CATSDLYGYTF
TGTGCCACCAGTGACCTATATGGCTACACCTTC
>few|TRBJ2-2|TRBD2|TRBV25-1
CASSGLAGGPNTGELFF
TGTGCCAGCAGTGGTCTAGCGGGAGGACCAAACACCGGGGAGCTGTTTTTT
>.|TRBJ2-7|TRBD2|TRBV6-2/TRBV6-3
CASSYSTLAGGFEQYF
TGTGCCAGCAGTTACTCGACCCTAGCGGGAGGTTTCGAGCAGTACTTC
>.|TRBJ2-1|.|TRBV7-3
CASSSDGTYNEQFF
TGTGCCAGCAGCTCGGACGGCACCTACAATGAGCAGTTCTTC
>few|TRBJ2-5|.|TRBV6-1
CASSVQGGGETQYF
TGTGCCAGCAGTGTACAGGGGGGAGGGGAGACCCAGTACTTC
>many|TRBJ2-1|TRBD2|TRBV27
CASRLGRARDNEQFF
TGTGCCAGCAGGTTGGGGAGGGCGCGGGACAATGAGCAGTTCTTC
>many|TRBJ2-1|TRBD2|TRBV6-2/TRBV6-3
CASRPSGGTYNEQFF
TGTGCCAGCAGGCCTAGCGGGGGGACCTACAATGAGCAGTTCTTC
>.|TRBJ2-4|.|TRBV7-2
CASSPSGNIQYF
TGTGCCAGCAGCCCCTCGGGGAACATTCAGTACTTC
>many|TRBJ2-2|.|TRBV28
CAMAGNTGELFF
TGTGCCATGGCGGGGAACACCGGGGAGCTGTTTTTT
>few|TRBJ1-5|TRBD1|TRBV7-2
CASSLGGQGSQHF
TGTGCCAGCAGCTTAGGGGGACAGGGGTCCCAGCATTTT
>few|TRBJ2-1|TRBD2|TRBV28
CASSSSGSRRNEQFF
TGTGCCAGCAGTTCTAGCGGGAGCCGTAGAAATGAGCAGTTCTTC
>many|TRBJ2-7|.|TRBV7-2
CASSLDRSPEQYF
TGTGCCAGCAGCTTAGATCGAAGCCCAGAGCAGTACTTC
>many|TRBJ2-1|TRBD1|TRBV20-1
CSATLWDSNNEQFF
TGCAGTGCTACCTTGTGGGACAGTAACAATGAGCAGTTCTTC
>.|TRBJ2-5|TRBD2|TRBV6-5
CASTGGFRETQYF
TGTGCCAGCACGGGGGGGTTCCGGGAGACCCAGTACTTC
>many|TRBJ1-2|.|TRBV6-5
CASSHLAEGGYTF
TGTGCCAGCAGTCACCTAGCGGAGGGGGGCTACACCTTC
>.|TRBJ2-3|TRBD1|TRBV29-1
CSVEGTGLGTDTQYF
TGCAGCGTTGAAGGGACAGGGTTAGGCACAGATACGCAGTATTTT
>many|TRBJ2-7|TRBD2|TRBV4-2
CASSLGTPAGGRGEQYF
TGTGCCAGCAGCCTGGGGACTCCAGCGGGAGGGCGGGGCGAGCAGTACTTC
>many|TRBJ2-1|.|TRBV29-1
CSVGVSYNEQFF
TGCAGCGTTGGGGTATCCTACAATGAGCAGTTCTTC
>.|TRBJ2-1|.|TRBV7-9
CASSPTPSFDNEQFF
TGTGCCAGCAGCCCAACCCCGTCCTTCGACAATGAGCAGTTCTTC
>.|TRBJ2-5|.|TRBV29-1
CSVSPSGGETQYF
TGCAGCGTTTCTCCCTCTGGAGGTGAGACCCAGTACTTC
>few|TRBJ2-7|.|TRBV7-6
CASSLMSTSNEQYF
TGTGCCAGCAGCTTAATGAGTACTAGCAACGAGCAGTACTTC